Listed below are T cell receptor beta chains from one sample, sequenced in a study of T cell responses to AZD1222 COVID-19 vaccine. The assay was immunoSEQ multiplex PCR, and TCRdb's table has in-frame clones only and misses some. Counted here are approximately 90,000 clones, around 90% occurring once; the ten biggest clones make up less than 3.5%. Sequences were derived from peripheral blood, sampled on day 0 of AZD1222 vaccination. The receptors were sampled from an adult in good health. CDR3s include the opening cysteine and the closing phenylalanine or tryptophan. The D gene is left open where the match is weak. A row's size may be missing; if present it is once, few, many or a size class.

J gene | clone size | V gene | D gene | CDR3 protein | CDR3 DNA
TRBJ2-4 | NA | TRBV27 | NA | CASSSSGQRNIQYF | TGTGCCAGCAGTTCTAGTGGGCAAAGAAACATTCAGTACTTC
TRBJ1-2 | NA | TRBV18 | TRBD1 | CASSPLSGTGIIRNYGYTF | TGTGCCAGCTCACCACTCTCCGGGACAGGTATTATCCGAAACTATGGCTACACCTTC
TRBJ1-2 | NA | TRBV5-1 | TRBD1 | CASSGGTGYSGYTF | TGCGCCAGCAGCGGAGGGACAGGGTACAGCGGCTACACCTTC
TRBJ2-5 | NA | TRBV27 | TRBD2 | CASQPGGHIGTQYF | TGTGCCAGCCAGCCGGGGGGGCATATAGGGACCCAGTACTTC
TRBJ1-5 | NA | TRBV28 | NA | CASSLSTLQPQHF | TGTGCCAGCAGTTTATCGACACTGCAGCCCCAGCATTTT
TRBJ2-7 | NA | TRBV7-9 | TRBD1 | CASSPLGGQAYEQYF | TGTGCCAGCAGCCCACTTGGGGGACAGGCCTACGAGCAGTACTTC
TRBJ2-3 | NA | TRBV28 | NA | CASSRRERTSTDTQYF | TGTGCCAGCAGCCGTCGAGAGCGGACCAGCACAGATACGCAGTATTTT
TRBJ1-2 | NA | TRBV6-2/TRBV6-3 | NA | CASSYGGRNYGYTF | TGTGCCAGCAGTTACGGAGGGCGGAACTATGGCTACACCTTC
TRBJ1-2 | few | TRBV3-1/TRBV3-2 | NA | CASSQGGYGYTF | TGTGCCAGCAGCCAAGGTGGTTATGGCTACACCTTC
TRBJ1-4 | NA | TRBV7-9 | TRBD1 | CASSAWTGAVNEKLFF | TGTGCCAGCAGCGCTTGGACAGGGGCTGTTAATGAAAAACTGTTTTTT
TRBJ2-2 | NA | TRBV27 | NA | CASSLRFGTGELFF | TGTGCCAGCAGTTTGAGGTTTGGAACCGGGGAGCTGTTTTTT
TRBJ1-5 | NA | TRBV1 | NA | CTSSQPETGDLRNQPQHF | TGCACCAGCAGCCAACCCGAGACAGGGGACTTACGCAATCAGCCCCAGCATTTT
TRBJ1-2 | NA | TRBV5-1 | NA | CASNGDGPYGYTF | TGCGCCAGCAACGGGGACGGACCCTATGGCTACACCTTC
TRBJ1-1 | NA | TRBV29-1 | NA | CSVSHTEAFF | TGCAGCGTTTCGCACACTGAAGCTTTCTTT
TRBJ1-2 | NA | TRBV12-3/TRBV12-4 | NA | CASGVQAEGYTF | TGTGCCTCCGGGGTACAAGCTGAAGGCTACACCTTC
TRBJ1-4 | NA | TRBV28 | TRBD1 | CASSLDREGEKLFF | TGTGCCAGCAGTTTAGACAGGGAGGGGGAAAAACTGTTTTTT
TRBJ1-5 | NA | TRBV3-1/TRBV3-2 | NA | CASSQGDGNQPQHF | TGTGCCAGCAGCCAAGGGGACGGGAATCAGCCCCAGCATTTT
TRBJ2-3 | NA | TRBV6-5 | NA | CASSYFPEGGTDTQYF | TGTGCCAGCAGTTACTTCCCCGAAGGGGGCACAGATACGCAGTATTTT
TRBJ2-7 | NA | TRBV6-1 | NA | CASSEGYEQYF | TGTGCCAGCAGTGAAGGCTACGAGCAGTACTTC
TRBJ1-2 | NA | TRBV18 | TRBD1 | CASSTDRGDGYTF | TGTGCCAGCTCAACCGACAGGGGGGATGGCTACACCTTC
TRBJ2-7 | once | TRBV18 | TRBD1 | CASSTGTGTYEQYF | TGTGCCAGCTCAACCGGGACAGGGACCTACGAGCAGTACTTC
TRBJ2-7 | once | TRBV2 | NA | CATSLAGPTYEQYF | TGTGCCACCTCCCTGGCGGGGCCAACCTACGAGCAGTACTTC
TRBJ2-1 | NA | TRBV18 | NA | CASSPLAALSSYNEQFF | TGTGCCAGCTCACCATTGGCAGCACTTAGCTCCTACAATGAGCAGTTCTTC
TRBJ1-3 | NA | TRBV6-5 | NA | CATRGGPGNTIYF | TGTGCCACCAGAGGTGGACCTGGAAACACCATATATTTT
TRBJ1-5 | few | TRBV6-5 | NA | CASSSQAGSHQPQHF | TGTGCCAGCAGTTCCCAGGCCGGGAGCCATCAGCCCCAGCATTTT
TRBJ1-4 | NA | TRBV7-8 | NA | CASSLARLSLREKLFF | TGTGCCAGCAGCTTAGCAAGGTTATCTTTGCGTGAAAAACTGTTTTTT